This T cell receptor (beta chain) was recovered during a study of OX40 agonist ivuxolimab in advanced cancers. Study as a whole: Earlier anti-PD-1, anti-PD-L1 or anti-CTLA-4 therapy was permitted; less than 50% had received some.

About this clone: What it recognizes is unknown.

V lost 1 base and J lost 6, with 13 bases in between. Germline values: CDR1 SGHRS, CDR2 YFSETQ. This CDR3 spans 15 amino acids. Repertoires were generated with immunoSEQ multiplex PCR, while TCRdb's copy carries only in-frame clones and drops some. This sample has 30,000 to 35,000 clones, with around three quarters found just once. Broader study findings: Antigen specificity remained undetermined for the expanded peripheral T cells.

The sample here was CD4+ or CD8+ T cells sorted from blood, taken in a trial of the OX40 agonist ivuxolimab. The chain combines TRBV5-1 with TRBJ1-4; D is possibly TRBD1 (5 bases). The sequence was collected from an adult with an advanced solid tumor such as melanoma, head and neck, liver or kidney cancer. As DNA, the CDR3 is TGCGCCAGCAGCTTGATCAGGGCTAGGGATGAAAAACTGTTTTTT. Translating it yields CASSLIRARDEKLFF.